This T cell receptor (beta chain) was recorded in a study of TIL therapy for anti-PD-1-resistant metastatic lung cancer. On the study more broadly: Half of patients were current or former smokers.

Study-level results: Many TIL product clones were absent from baseline tumor, suggesting clonal contraction.

The time point denotes: pre-treatment sample, taken before nivolumab and TIL therapy. Tumor tissue came from excised metastases, mostly pleural nodules or supraclavicular lymph nodes. Enrollment ran from late 2017 to January 2020. This was the immunoSEQ v3 assay. Libraries were sequenced to roughly 2 million read pairs (survey) or about 4.5-6 million (deep). Assay: immunoSEQ multiplex PCR; the TCRdb copy retains only in-frame clones and omits some. The sample lists tens of thousands of clones, over 60% seen once, with about 6.9% in the top ten. CDR1 and CDR2 from the germline V gene are ENHRY and SYGVKD. The CDR3 has 14 amino acids. Trimming at V came to 7 bases and at J to 4 bases, leaving 2 bases not matched to a gene. Remarks on this clone: The target antigen is unknown.

J is TRBJ2-2 and V is TRBV10-3, with TRBD1 matching over 11 bases. The material sequenced was tumor tissue, taken at baseline. The receptor comes from a person between 30 and 80 years old with non-small cell lung cancer. CDR3 nucleotide sequence: TGTGCCATCACCGGGACAGGGGGCACCGGGGAGCTGTTTTTT. Encoded protein: CAITGTGGTGELFF.